Given below is one TCR beta chain in context. Its antigen is currently unknown. These data belong to a study of OX40 agonist ivuxolimab in advanced cancers. Overall study results and limits: Clonal expansion was among the lowest in partial responders at 0.1-3.0 mg/kg, especially CD8+. On average, a greater number of expanded clones characterised CD8+ T cells relative to CD4+.

The CDR3 runs to 12 residues. CDR1 and CDR2 from the germline V gene are SGHNT and YENEEA. V gave up 3 bases and J gave up 10 bases, with 12 bases separating them. The repertoire was sequenced with immunoSEQ multiplex PCR; TCRdb's copy has only in-frame clones and lacks some. The sample contains around 60,000 clones, 75% to 90% of which appear only once. Sequencing was performed on CD4+ or CD8+ T cells sorted from blood, taken in a trial of the OX40 agonist ivuxolimab. This receptor was obtained from an adult with an advanced solid tumor such as melanoma, head and neck, liver or kidney cancer. J is TRBJ1-1 and V is TRBV11-3; no definite D call. The CDR3 bases are TGTGCCAGCAGCTTTACTTGGAGCGGAGCTTTCTTT. This encodes CASSFTWSGAFF.